This TCR beta chain was documented in a study of T cell responses to AZD1222 COVID-19 vaccine. The overall study: Timing groups of about 4 and about 12 weeks for second doses were pooled. Study-level results: Seropositive status at baseline applied to only six AZD1222 recipients. Distributed over spike, vaccine-associated CD4 TCRs predominated at 160-218 and 743-854.

The germline V and J ends were trimmed by 3 bases and 1 base, with 12 bases remaining between them. Germline lookup yields CDR1 KGHSH and CDR2 LQKENI. The CDR3 is made up of 15 amino acids. TCRdb keeps only in-frame clones here, not all; method: immunoSEQ multiplex PCR. This sample has just over 60,000 clones, with 76% found just once. In this sample, this clone turned up once. What it binds is unknown. V and J are TRBV18 and TRBJ1-1; TRBD1 might be the D (5 bases). This receptor was identified in an adult in good health. This specimen was peripheral blood, taken on day 0 of AZD1222 vaccination. CDR3 DNA sequence: TGTGCCAGCTCACCCTCGGGACTGGCGAACACTGAAGCTTTCTTT. Translated: CASSPSGLANTEAFF.